What follows are 12 T cell receptor beta chains derived from one specimen sequenced in a study of shared clonotypes between healthy human individuals (dated by TCRdb to about 2020). Receptors were amplified or captured by the immunoSEQ multiplex PCR assay. Sourced from immuneACCESS, this table was stored by TCRdb with only in-frame sequences that have V and J called. A share of the clones is absent; for the studies checked, an unresolved V gene accounts for under half, and the remainder has no known explanation. Across this sample there are fewer than 500,000 clones, with about 79% seen only once. In total, the top ten clones hold under 15% of the sample. The sample taken for sequencing was PBMCs. The receptors were sampled from a woman in her forties in good health. Some clones in this sample may be carry-over from other donors' samples.

The chain is built from TRBV7-2 and TRBJ2-5, with unresolved D. Germline values: CDR1 SGHTA, CDR2 FQGNSA. Trimming pared 5 bases from V and 0 bases from J, leaving 10 bases between. The CDR3 totals 14 residues. The CDR3 nucleotides read TGTGCCAGCAGCCCGCGGCGAAACCAAGAGACCCAGTACTTC. It specifies CASSPRRNQETQYF.

The chain is built from TRBV28 and TRBJ2-7; weak D call: TRBD2 (6 bases). From germline, CDR1 is MDHEN and CDR2 SYDVKM. This CDR3 is built from 16 residues. V was cut by 5 bases and J by 2 bases, with 19 bases left in between. CDR3 nucleotides: TGTGCCAGCAGTCTATCTTTAGGTGGCGGGGCCTACGAGCAGTACTTC. Translated: CASSLSLGGGAYEQYF.

The chain combines TRBV15 with TRBJ1-5, with 8 nucleotides matching TRBD1. This CDR3 comprises 15 residues. Per germline, CDR1 LNHNV and CDR2 YYDKDF (reference sequence). Unmatched junction bases numbered 3, after V lost 3 bases and J lost 2 bases. The CDR3 loop reads CATSRQGAGNQPQHF. The CDR3 nucleotides read TGTGCCACCAGCAGGCAGGGGGCTGGCAATCAGCCCCAGCATTTT. Full variable domain (missing parts from reference TRBV15 and TRBJ1-5): DAMVIQNPRYQVTQFGKPVTLSCSQTLNHNVMYWYQQKSSQAPKLLFHYYDKDFNNEADTPDNFQSRRPNTSFCFLDIRSPGLGDTAMYLCATSRQGAGNQPQHFGDGTRLSIL.

The chain joins TRBV2 to TRBJ2-7; 9 bases are a match to TRBD1. Losses at the gene ends were 6 bases for V and 4 bases for J; bases not matched to a gene: 13. The CDR3 consists of 16 residues. Germline V gene data show CDR1 as SNHLY and CDR2 as FYNNEI. The CDR3: CASSPTTGTGNYEQYF. DNA of the CDR3: TGTGCCAGCAGCCCCACGACCGGGACAGGGAATTACGAGCAGTACTTC.

The chain employs TRBV19 and TRBJ2-3, with 8 bases identical to TRBD2. The germline CDR1 and CDR2 sequences are LNHDA and SQIVND (reference sequence). After removal of 1 base from V and 5 bases from J, the junction contained 5 bases not matched to a gene. CDR3 length: 15 amino acids. CDR3 DNA: TGTGCCAGTAGTATAGTCTCGCTAGCGGGAGATACGCAGTATTTT. Translation: CASSIVSLAGDTQYF.

In regard to this clone: This likely came from a read error, as a far larger clone is one base away. The chain recombines TRBV7-9 with TRBJ2-1; no clear D gene. V lost 1 base and J 2 bases, leaving 9 bases between the germline ends. Germline loops: CDR1 SEHNR, CDR2 FQNEAQ (reference sequence). This CDR3 is 15 amino acids long. As DNA, the CDR3 is TGTGCCAGCAGCTTAGTTTCAGAGGCCTACAATGAGCAGTTCTTC. Its translation is CASSLVSEAYNEQFF.

The chain links TRBV7-8 to TRBJ2-7; no reliable D call. V lost 4 bases to trimming and J lost 3 bases, with 13 bases between them. Germline CDR1 SGHVS, CDR2 FQNEAQ. The CDR3 runs to 14 residues. The CDR3 coding sequence is TGTGCCAGCAGCTGGACCCCCGCCAGCTACGAGCAGTACTTC. It encodes CASSWTPASYEQYF. Using reference TRBV7-8 and TRBJ2-7 for the parts outside the CDR3, the full variable domain is GAGVSQSPRYKVAKRGQDVALRCDPISGHVSLFWYQQALGQGPEFLTYFQNEAQLDKSGLPSDRFFAERPEGSVSTLKIQRTQQEDSAVYLCASSWTPASYEQYFGPGTRLTVT.

The chain couples TRBV7-2 to TRBJ2-1; 12 bases agree with TRBD2. CDR1 and CDR2 from the germline V gene are SGHTA and FQGNSA. The length of the CDR3 is 16 residues. With 4 bases clipped from V and 6 bases from J, the junction kept 7 bases outside the gene matches. Written as DNA, the CDR3 is TGTGCCAGCAGCTCCATATTGACTAGCGGGAGCAATGAGCAGTTCTTC. As protein: CASSSILTSGSNEQFF.

A word on this clone: Here the CDR3 omits its conserved ending phenylalanine or tryptophan, so a read error is the likely source. The chain recombines TRBV30 with TRBJ2-2; tentative D call: TRBD2 (6 bases). This CDR3 has 15 residues. Trimming cost V 3 bases and J 5 bases, with 16 bases left between them. Germline CDR1 and CDR2: GTSNPN and SVGIG (reference sequence). CDR3 in amino acids: CAWRSAWEDTGELFL. The CDR3 DNA is TGTGCCTGGAGGAGTGCATGGGAGGATACCGGGGAGCTGTTTCTT.

This clone was observed many times. V usage is TRBV9 and J usage is TRBJ2-1; D gene unclear. The V end was cut by 3 bases, the J end by 0 bases, with 13 bases between. The V gene's germline CDR1 is SGDLS and CDR2 YYNGEE. The CDR3 is 16 amino acids. CDR3 DNA sequence: TGTGCCAGCAGCGGTCGACGACCGGGCTCCTACAATGAGCAGTTCTTC. Its protein is CASSGRRPGSYNEQFF.

This clone appeared many times. Additional DNA sequences in this sample encode the identical CDR3. The CDR3 sequence is CASSVEGATGELFF. CDR3 sequence (DNA): TGTGCCAGCAGCGTAGAGGGGGCGACCGGGGAGCTGTTTTTT. The chain recombines TRBV9 with TRBJ2-2; 7 nucleotides line up with TRBD1. The V gene's germline CDR1 is SGDLS and CDR2 YYNGEE. V lost 0 bases, J lost 5 bases, and 1 base stayed unmatched. The CDR3 length is 14 residues.

The V call is TRBV5-6, the J call TRBJ1-5, with a possible D match to TRBD1 (6 bases). The V and J ends lost 1 base and 5 bases respectively, with 19 bases between them. Germline loops: CDR1 SGHDT, CDR2 YYEEEE. The CDR3 spans 17 residues. CDR3 nucleotide sequence: TGTGCCAGCAGCTTGTACAGGGCCCAATTTCGCGATCAGCCCCAGCATTTT. Its translation: CASSLYRAQFRDQPQHF.